This TCR beta chain was found in a study of read filtering for tumor transcriptome and immune sequencing. Regarding this clonotype: Being one base from a much bigger clone, this may be a read error.

Every patient had bone marrow sampled while the disease was active. The CDR3 consists of 11 residues. The germline V gene encodes CDR1 DFQATT and CDR2 SNEGSKA (reference sequence). The library was built from about 400 ng RNA with molecular barcoded adaptors for alpha/delta and beta/gamma chains. TCRdb processed the reads anew with MiXCR; each CDR3 protein has one entry. The table records 100,000 to 150,000 distinct CDR3 sequences, 10% to 15% of them present only once. Material: a population of CD138-negative cells sorted from bone marrow. This sequence originates from a donor aged 40 or over with multiple myeloma. V is TRBV20-1 and J is TRBJ2-5; no firm D call. Written as DNA, the CDR3 is TGCAGTGCCGGAAGCGTGGAGACCCAGGACTTC. This encodes CSAGSVETQDF.